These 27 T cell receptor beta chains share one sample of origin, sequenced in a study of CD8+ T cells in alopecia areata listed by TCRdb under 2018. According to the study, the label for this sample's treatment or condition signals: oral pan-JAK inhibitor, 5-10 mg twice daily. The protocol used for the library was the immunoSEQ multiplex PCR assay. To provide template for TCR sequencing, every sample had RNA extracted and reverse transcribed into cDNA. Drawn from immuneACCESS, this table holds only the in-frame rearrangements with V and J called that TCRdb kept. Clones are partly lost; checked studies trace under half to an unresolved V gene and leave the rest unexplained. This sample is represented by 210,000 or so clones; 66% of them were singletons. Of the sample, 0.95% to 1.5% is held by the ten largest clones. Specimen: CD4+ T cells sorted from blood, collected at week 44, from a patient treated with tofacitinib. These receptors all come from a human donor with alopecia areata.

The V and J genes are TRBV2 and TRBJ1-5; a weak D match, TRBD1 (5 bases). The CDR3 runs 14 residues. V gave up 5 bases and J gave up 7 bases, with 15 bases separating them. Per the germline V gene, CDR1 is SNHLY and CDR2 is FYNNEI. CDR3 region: CASSSLAGQQPQHF. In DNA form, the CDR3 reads TGTGCCAGCAGTAGTTTGGCAGGGCAGCAGCCCCAGCATTTT.

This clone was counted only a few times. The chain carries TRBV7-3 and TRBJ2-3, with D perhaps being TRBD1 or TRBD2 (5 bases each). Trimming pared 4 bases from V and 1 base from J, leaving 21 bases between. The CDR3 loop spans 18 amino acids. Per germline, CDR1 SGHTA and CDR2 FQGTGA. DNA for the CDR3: TGTGCCAGCAGCTCGGGGTACCGGGGCCTTGCAGGCACAGATACGCAGTATTTT. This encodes CASSSGYRGLAGTDTQYF.

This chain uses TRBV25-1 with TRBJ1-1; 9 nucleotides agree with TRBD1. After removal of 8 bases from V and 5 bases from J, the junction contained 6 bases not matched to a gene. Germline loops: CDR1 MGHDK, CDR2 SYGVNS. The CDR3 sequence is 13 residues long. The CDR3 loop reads CASGRTGVTEAFF. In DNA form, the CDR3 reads TGTGCCAGCGGAAGGACAGGGGTGACTGAAGCTTTCTTT.

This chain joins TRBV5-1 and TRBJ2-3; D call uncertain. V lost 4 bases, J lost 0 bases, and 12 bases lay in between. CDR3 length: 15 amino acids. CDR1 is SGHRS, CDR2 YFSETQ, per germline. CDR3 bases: TGCGCCAGCAGCGTACGGCAACGGAGCACAGATACGCAGTATTTT. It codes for CASSVRQRSTDTQYF.

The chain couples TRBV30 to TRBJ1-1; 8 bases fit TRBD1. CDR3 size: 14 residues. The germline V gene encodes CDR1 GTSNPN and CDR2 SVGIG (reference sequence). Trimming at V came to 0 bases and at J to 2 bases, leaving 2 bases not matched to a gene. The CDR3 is CAWSVPGGNTEAFF. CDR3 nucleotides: TGTGCCTGGAGTGTACCAGGGGGCAACACTGAAGCTTTCTTT.

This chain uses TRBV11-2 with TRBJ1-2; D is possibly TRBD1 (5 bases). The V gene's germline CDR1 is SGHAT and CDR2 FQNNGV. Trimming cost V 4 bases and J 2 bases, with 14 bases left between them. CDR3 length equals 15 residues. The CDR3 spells CASSSLIRQNYGYTF. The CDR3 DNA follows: TGTGCCAGCAGCTCATTAATCCGACAGAACTATGGCTACACCTTC. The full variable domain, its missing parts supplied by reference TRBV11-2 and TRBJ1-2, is EAGVAQSPRYKIIEKRQSVAFWCNPISGHATLYWYQQILGQGPKLLIQFQNNGVVDDSQLPKDRFSAERLKGVDSTLKIQPAKLEDSAVYLCASSSLIRQNYGYTFGSGTRLTVV.

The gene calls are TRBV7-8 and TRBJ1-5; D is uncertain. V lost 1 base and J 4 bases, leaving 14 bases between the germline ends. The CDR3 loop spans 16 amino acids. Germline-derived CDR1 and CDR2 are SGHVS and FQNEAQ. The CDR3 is CASSLDFPGKNQPQHF. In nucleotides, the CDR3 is TGTGCCAGCAGCTTAGATTTTCCGGGGAAGAATCAGCCCCAGCATTTT.

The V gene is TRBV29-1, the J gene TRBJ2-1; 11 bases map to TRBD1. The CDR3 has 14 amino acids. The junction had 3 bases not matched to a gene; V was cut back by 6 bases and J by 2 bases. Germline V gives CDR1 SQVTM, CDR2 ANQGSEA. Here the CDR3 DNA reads TGCAGCGTCGGACAGGGGGCCACCTACAATGAGCAGTTCTTC. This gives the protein CSVGQGATYNEQFF.

The CDR3 region is CASSLTDPTRGYGYTF. The CDR3 DNA sequence: TGTGCCAGCAGCCTGACTGACCCGACTCGGGGCTATGGCTACACCTTC. This rearrangement joins TRBV9 to TRBJ1-2; the D is unclear. Germline CDR1 is SGDLS and CDR2 is YYNGEE. With 4 bases removed from V and 4 bases from J, the gap between germline ends came to 20 bases. This CDR3 region has 16 residues.

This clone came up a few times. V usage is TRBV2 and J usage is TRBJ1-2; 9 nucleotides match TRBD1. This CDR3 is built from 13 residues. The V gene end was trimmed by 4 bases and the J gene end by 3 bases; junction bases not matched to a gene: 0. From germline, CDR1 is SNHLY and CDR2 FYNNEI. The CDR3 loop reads CASSGDRDYGYTF. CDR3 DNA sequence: TGTGCCAGCAGTGGGGACAGGGACTATGGCTACACCTTC.

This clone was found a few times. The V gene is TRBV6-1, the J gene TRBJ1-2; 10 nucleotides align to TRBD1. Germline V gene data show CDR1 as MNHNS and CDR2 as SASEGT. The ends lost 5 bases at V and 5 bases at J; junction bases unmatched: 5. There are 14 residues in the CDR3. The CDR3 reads CASSISGQGYGYTF. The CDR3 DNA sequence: TGTGCCAGCAGTATCTCGGGACAGGGGTATGGCTACACCTTC.

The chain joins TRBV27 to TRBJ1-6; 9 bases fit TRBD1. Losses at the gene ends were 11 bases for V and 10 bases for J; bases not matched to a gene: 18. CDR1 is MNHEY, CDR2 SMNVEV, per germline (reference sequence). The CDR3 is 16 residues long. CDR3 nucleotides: TGTGCCGCAGCCGGGACAGGGTCCCTTAGTACCTCACCCCTCCACTTT. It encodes CAAAGTGSLSTSPLHF.

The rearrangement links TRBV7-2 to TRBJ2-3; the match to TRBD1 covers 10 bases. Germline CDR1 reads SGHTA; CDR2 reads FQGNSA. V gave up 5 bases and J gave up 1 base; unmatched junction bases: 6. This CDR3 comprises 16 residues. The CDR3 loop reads CASSQRDRGRTDTQYF. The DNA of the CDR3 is TGTGCCAGCAGCCAAAGGGACAGGGGCCGCACAGATACGCAGTATTTT. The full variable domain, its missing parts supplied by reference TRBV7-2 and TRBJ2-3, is GAGVSQSPSNKVTEKGKDVELRCDPISGHTALYWYRQSLGQGLEFLIYFQGNSAPDKSGLPSDRFSAERTGGSVSTLTIQRTQQEDSAVYLCASSQRDRGRTDTQYFGPGTRLTVL.

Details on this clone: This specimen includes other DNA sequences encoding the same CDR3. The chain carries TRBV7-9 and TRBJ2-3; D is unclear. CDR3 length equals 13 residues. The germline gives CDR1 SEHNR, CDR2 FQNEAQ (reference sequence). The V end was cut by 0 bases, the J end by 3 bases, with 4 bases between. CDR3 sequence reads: CASSLAVTDTQYF. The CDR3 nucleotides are TGTGCCAGCAGCTTAGCAGTGACAGATACGCAGTATTTT.

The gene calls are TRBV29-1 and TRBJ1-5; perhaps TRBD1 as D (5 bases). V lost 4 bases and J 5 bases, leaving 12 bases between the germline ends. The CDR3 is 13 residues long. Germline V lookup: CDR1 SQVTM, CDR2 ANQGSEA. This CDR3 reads CSVASGRDQPQHF. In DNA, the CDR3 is TGCAGCGTTGCGTCAGGGAGAGATCAGCCCCAGCATTTT.

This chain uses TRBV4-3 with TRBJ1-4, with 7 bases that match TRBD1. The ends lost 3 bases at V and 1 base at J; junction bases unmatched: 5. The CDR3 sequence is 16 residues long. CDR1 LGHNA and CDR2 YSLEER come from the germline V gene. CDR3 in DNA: TGCGCCAGCAGCCATAGCCGACAGGGAACTAATGAAAAACTGTTTTTT. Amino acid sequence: CASSHSRQGTNEKLFF.

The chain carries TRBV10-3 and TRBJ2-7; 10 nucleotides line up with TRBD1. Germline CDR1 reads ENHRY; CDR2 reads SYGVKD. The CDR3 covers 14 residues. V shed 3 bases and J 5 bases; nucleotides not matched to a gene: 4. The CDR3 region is CAISEKGQGHEQYF. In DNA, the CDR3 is TGTGCCATCAGTGAAAAGGGACAGGGGCACGAGCAGTACTTC.

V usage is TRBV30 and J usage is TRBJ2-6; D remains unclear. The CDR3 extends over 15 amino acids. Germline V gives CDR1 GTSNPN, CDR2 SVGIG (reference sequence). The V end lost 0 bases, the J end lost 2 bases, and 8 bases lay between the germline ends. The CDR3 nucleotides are TGTGCCTGGAGTGTACCTACCCCTGGGGCCAACGTCCTGACTTTC. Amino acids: CAWSVPTPGANVLTF.

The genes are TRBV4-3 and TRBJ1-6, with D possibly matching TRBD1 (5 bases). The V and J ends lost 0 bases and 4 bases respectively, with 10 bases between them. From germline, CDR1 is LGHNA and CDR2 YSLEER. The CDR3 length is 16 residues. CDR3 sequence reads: CASSQDSGGYNSPLHF. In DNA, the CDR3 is TGCGCCAGCAGCCAAGATAGCGGGGGATATAATTCACCCCTCCACTTT.

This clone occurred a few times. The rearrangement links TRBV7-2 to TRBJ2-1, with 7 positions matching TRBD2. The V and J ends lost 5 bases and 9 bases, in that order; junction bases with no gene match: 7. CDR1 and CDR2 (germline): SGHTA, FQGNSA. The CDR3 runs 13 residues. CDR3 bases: TGTGCCAGCAGCGTGACTAGCTTGGGTGAGCAGTTCTTC. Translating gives CASSVTSLGEQFF.

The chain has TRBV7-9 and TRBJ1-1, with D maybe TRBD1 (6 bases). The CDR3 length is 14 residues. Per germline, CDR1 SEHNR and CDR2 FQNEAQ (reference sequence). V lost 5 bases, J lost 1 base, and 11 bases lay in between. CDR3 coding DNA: TGTGCCAGCAGCCTACAGGGACCGAACACTGAAGCTTTCTTT. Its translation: CASSLQGPNTEAFF.

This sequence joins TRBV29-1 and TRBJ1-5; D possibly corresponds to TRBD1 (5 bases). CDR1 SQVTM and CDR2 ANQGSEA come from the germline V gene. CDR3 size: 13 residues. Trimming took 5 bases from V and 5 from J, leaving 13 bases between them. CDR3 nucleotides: TGCAGCGTTCGCAAGACAGACGATCAGCCCCAGCATTTT. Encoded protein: CSVRKTDDQPQHF.

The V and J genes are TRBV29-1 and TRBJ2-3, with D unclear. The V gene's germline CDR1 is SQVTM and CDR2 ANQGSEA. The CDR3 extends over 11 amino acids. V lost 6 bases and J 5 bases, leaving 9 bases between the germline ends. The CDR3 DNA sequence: TGCAGCGTGACCGTATTAGATACGCAGTATTTT. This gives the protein CSVTVLDTQYF.

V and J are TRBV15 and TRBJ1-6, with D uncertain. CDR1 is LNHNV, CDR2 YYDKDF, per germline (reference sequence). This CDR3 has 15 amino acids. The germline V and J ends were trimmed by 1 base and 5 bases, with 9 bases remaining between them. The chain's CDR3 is CATSRVNLDNSPLHF. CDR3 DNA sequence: TGTGCCACCAGCAGAGTAAATTTGGATAATTCACCCCTCCACTTT.

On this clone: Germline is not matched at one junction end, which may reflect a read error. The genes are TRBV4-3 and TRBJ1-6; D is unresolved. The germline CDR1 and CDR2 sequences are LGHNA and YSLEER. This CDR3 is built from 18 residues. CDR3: CASNQEVAGSSYNSPLHF. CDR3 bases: TGCGCCAGCAACCAAGAAGTAGCAGGTAGCTCCTATAATTCACCCCTCCACTTT.

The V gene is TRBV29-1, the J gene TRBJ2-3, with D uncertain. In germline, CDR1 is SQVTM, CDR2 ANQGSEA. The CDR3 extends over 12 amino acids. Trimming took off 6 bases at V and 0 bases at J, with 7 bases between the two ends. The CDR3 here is CSVRTSTDTQYF. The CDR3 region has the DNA TGCAGCGTCCGGACGAGCACAGATACGCAGTATTTT.

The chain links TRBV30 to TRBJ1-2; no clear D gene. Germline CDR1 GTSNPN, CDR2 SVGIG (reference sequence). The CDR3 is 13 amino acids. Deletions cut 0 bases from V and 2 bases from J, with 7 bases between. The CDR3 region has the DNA TGTGCCTGGAGTGTGGTGCCCAACTATGGCTACACCTTC. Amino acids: CAWSVVPNYGYTF.